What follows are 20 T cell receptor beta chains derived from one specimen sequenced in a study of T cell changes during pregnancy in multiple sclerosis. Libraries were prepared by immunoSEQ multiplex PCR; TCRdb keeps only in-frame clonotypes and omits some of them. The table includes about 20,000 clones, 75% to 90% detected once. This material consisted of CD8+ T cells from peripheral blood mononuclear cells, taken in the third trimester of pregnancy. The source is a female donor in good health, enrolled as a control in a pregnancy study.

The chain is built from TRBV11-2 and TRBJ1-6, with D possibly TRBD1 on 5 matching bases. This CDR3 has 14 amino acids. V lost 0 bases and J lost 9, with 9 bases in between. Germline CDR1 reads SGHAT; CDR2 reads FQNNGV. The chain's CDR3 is CASSLDLRGSPLHF. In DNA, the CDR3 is TGTGCCAGCAGCTTAGATCTTAGGGGTTCACCCCTCCACTTT.

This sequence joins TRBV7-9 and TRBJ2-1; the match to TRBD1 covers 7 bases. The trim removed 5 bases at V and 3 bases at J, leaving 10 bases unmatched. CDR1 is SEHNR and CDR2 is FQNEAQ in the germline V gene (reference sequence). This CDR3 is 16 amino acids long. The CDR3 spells CASSHQGQQRYNEQFF. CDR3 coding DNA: TGTGCCAGCAGCCATCAGGGACAGCAACGCTACAATGAGCAGTTCTTC. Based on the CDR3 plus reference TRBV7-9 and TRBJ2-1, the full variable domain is DTGVSQNPRHKITKRGQNVTFRCDPISEHNRLYWYRQTLGQGPEFLTYFQNEAQLEKSRLLSDRFSAERPKGSFSTLEIQRTEQGDSAMYLCASSHQGQQRYNEQFFGPGTRLTVL.

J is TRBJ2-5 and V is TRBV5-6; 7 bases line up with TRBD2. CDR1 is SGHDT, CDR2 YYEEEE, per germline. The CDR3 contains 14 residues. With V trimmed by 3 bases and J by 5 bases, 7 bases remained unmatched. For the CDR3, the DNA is TGTGCCAGCAGCTCAGGACTAGATCGGGAGACCCAGTACTTC. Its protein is CASSSGLDRETQYF.

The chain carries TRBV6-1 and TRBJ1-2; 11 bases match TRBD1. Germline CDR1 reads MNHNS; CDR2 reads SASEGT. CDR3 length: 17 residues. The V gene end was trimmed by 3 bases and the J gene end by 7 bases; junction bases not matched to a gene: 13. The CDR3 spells CASSEWTGGALASGYTF. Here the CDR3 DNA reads TGTGCCAGCAGTGAGTGGACAGGGGGCGCTTTAGCCAGTGGCTACACCTTC.

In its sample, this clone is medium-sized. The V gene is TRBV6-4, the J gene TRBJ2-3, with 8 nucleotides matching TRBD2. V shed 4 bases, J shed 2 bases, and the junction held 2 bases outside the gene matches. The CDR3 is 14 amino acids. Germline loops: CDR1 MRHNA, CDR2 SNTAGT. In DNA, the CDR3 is TGTGCCAGCAGTGCGGGGGGGCACACAGATACGCAGTATTTT. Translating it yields CASSAGGHTDTQYF.

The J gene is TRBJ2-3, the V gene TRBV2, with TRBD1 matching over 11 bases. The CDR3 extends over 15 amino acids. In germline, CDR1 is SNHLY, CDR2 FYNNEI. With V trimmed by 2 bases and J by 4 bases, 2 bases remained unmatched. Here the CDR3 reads CASSERTGGPDTQYF. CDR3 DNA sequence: TGTGCCAGCAGTGAACGGACAGGGGGCCCAGATACGCAGTATTTT.

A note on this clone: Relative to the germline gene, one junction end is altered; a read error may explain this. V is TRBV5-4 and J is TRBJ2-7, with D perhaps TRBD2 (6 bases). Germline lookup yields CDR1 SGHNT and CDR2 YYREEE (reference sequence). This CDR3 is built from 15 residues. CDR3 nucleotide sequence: TGCGCCAGCAGCCAAGTAGCGGACTACTCCTACGAGCAGTACTTC. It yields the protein CASSQVADYSYEQYF.

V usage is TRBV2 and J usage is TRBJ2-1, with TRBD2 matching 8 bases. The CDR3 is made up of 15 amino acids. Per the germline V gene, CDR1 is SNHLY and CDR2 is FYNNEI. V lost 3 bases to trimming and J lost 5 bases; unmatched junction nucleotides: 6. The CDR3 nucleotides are TGTGCCAGCAGTGATGGCGGGGGGCCTAACAATGAGCAGTTCTTC. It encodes CASSDGGGPNNEQFF.

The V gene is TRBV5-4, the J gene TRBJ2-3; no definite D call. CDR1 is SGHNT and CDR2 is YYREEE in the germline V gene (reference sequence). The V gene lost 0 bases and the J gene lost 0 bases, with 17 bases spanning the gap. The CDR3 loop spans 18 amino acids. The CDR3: CASSLAWVEQVSTDTQYF. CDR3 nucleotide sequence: TGTGCCAGCAGCTTGGCCTGGGTGGAGCAAGTCAGCACAGATACGCAGTATTTT.

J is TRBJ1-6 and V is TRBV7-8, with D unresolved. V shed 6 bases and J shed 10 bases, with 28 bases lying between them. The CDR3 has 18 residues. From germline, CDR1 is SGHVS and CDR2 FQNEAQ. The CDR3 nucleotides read TGTGCCAGCAGTCCACCCCCGGCAGGCTATGCCCTTGGGTCACCCCTCCACTTT. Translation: CASSPPPAGYALGSPLHF.

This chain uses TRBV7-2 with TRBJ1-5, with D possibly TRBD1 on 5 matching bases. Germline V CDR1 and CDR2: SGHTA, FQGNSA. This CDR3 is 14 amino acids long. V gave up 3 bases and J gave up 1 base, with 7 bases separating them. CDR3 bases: TGTGCCAGCAGCTTGCAGGGAAGCAATCAGCCCCAGCATTTT. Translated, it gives CASSLQGSNQPQHF.

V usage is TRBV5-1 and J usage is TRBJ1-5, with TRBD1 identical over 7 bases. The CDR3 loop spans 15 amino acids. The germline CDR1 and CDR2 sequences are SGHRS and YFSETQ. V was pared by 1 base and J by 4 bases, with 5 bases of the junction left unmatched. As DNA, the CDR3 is TGCGCCAGCAGCTTGTCCGGACAGGTAAATCAGCCCCAGCATTTT. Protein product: CASSLSGQVNQPQHF.

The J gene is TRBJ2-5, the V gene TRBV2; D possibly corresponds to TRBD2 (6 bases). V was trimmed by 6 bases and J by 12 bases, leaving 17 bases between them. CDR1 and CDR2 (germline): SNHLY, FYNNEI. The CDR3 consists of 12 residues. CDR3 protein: CASSPGTADKYF. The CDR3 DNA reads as TGTGCCAGCAGCCCCGGGACTGCCGATAAGTACTTC.

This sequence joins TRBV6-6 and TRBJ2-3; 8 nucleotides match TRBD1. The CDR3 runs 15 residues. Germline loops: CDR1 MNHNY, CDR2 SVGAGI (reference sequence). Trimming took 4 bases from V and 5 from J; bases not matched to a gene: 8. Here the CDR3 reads CASSWAGQGIDTQYF. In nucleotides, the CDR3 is TGTGCCAGCAGTTGGGCAGGACAGGGCATAGATACGCAGTATTTT.

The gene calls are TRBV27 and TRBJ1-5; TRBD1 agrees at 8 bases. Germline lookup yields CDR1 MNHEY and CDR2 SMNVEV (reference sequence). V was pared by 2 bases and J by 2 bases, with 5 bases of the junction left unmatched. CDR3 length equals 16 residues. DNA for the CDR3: TGTGCCAGCAGTTTACTTCCGGGACAGGGCAATCAGCCCCAGCATTTT. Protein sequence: CASSLLPGQGNQPQHF.

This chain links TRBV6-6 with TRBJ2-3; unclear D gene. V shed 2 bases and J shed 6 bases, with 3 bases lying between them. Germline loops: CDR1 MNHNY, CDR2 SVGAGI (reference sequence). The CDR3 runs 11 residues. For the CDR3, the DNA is TGTGCCAGCAGTTACCTGGATACGCAGTATTTT. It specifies CASSYLDTQYF.

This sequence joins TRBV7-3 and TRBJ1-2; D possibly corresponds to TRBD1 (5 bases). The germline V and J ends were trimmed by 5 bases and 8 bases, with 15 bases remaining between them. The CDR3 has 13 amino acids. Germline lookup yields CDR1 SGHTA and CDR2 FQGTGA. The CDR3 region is CASSLGAYGGYTF. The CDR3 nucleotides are TGTGCCAGCAGCCTAGGGGCTTATGGAGGCTACACCTTC.

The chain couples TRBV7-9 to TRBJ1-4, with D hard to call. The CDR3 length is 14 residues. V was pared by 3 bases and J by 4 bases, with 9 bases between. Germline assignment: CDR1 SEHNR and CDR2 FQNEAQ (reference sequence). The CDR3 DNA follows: TGTGCCAGCAGCTTGGTCACCGGTAATGAAAAACTGTTTTTT. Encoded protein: CASSLVTGNEKLFF.

CDR3 nucleotide sequence: TGTGCCAGCAGCTCCGAGACAGGACCCTCGGGTGGCTACACCTTC. Translating gives CASSSETGPSGGYTF. This chain joins TRBV7-6 and TRBJ1-2, with D maybe TRBD1 (6 bases). Trimming shortened V by 4 bases and J by 7 bases, and 19 bases separated the two germline ends. The CDR3 is 15 residues long. Germline lookup yields CDR1 SGHVS and CDR2 FNYEAQ.

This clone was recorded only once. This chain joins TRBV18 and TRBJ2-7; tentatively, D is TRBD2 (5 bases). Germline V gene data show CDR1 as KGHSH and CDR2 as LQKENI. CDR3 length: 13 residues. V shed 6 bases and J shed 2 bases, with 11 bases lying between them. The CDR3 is CASSIGEAYEQYF. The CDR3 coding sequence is TGTGCCAGCTCTATCGGGGAAGCCTACGAGCAGTACTTC.